The 17 T cell receptor beta chains in this list originate from one sample, sequenced in a study of blood T cell repertoires in COVID-19. The protocol was immunoSEQ multiplex PCR, while the TCRdb copy is restricted to in-frame clones and leaves out a portion. The sample yields about 170,000 clones, about 80% seen once. Sequencing was carried out using peripheral blood. The receptors derive from a human donor with acute or convalescent COVID-19. The donor label of this sample is uncertain.

The genes are TRBV5-1 and TRBJ2-5, with D possibly matching TRBD1 (5 bases). Trimming took 0 bases from V and 4 from J, leaving 7 bases between them. Germline CDR1 and CDR2: SGHRS and YFSETQ. This CDR3 comprises 13 residues. In nucleotides, the CDR3 is TGCGCCAGCAGCTTGGGGGGCTCAGAGACCCAGTACTTC. Translating it yields CASSLGGSETQYF.

The V and J genes are TRBV9 and TRBJ1-1; perhaps TRBD1 as D (6 bases). CDR1 and CDR2 from the germline V gene are SGDLS and YYNGEE. The CDR3 totals 14 residues. V lost 2 bases to trimming and J lost 4 bases, with 12 bases between them. CDR3 DNA sequence: TGTGCCAGCAGCGTGACAGGTGGTGGCACTGAAGCTTTCTTT. Its translation: CASSVTGGGTEAFF.

This clone was picked up a small number of times. This rearrangement joins TRBV6-5 to TRBJ2-7, with 11 bases matching TRBD1. The junction had 6 bases not matched to a gene; V was cut back by 7 bases and J by 4 bases. Germline loops: CDR1 MNHEY, CDR2 SVGAGI. The CDR3 has 14 amino acids. DNA of the CDR3: TGTGCCAGCACCTCCCGGGACAGGGGGTACGAGCAGTACTTC. It translates to CASTSRDRGYEQYF.

The gene calls are TRBV7-9 and TRBJ1-6, with D possibly being TRBD1 (5 bases). This CDR3 has 14 amino acids. V lost 0 bases and J lost 5, with 5 bases in between. Germline assignment: CDR1 SEHNR and CDR2 FQNEAQ (reference sequence). The chain's CDR3 is CASSLAGDNSPLHF. For the CDR3, the DNA is TGTGCCAGCAGCTTAGCAGGGGATAATTCACCCCTCCACTTT. Variable domain in full (rest from reference TRBV7-9 and TRBJ1-6): DTGVSQNPRHKITKRGQNVTFRCDPISEHNRLYWYRQTLGQGPEFLTYFQNEAQLEKSRLLSDRFSAERPKGSFSTLEIQRTEQGDSAMYLCASSLAGDNSPLHFGNGTRLTVT.

The chain couples TRBV5-8 to TRBJ1-4; D is perhaps TRBD1 (6 bases). The CDR3 runs 16 residues. The germline V gene has CDR1 SGHTS and CDR2 YDEGEE. Between the trimmed V and J ends, which lost 0 bases and 2 bases, there was a span of 11 bases. CDR3 amino acids: CASSLAGADTNEKLFF. CDR3 nucleotides: TGTGCCAGCAGCTTGGCAGGGGCGGATACTAATGAAAAACTGTTTTTT.

The chain is built from TRBV19 and TRBJ2-7, with 7 positions matching TRBD1. CDR1 is LNHDA and CDR2 is SQIVND in the germline V gene (reference sequence). The V gene end was trimmed by 3 bases and the J gene end by 1 base; junction bases not matched to a gene: 3. The CDR3 is 14 residues long. CDR3 nucleotide sequence: TGTGCCAGTAGTATTCGGGACAGTTCCTACGAGCAGTACTTC. It yields the protein CASSIRDSSYEQYF.

This rearrangement joins TRBV11-2 to TRBJ2-1, with TRBD2 as a possible D gene (6 bases). Germline CDR1 and CDR2: SGHAT and FQNNGV. The CDR3 contains 12 residues. V dropped 6 bases and J dropped 10 bases, with 13 bases sitting between them. CDR3: CASRGAGREQFF. CDR3 bases: TGTGCCAGCAGAGGGGCGGGAAGGGAGCAGTTCTTC.

The rearrangement links TRBV3-1 (or the pseudogene TRBV3-2) to TRBJ2-2; weak D call: TRBD1 (6 bases). CDR3 size: 14 residues. Germline V gives CDR1 LGHDT, CDR2 YNNKEL (reference sequence). The ends were cut back, 0 bases at V and 5 bases at J, with 7 bases in the middle. The chain's CDR3 is CASSQDDRTGELFF. The CDR3 DNA reads TGTGCCAGCAGCCAAGACGACAGGACCGGGGAGCTGTTTTTT.

This chain connects TRBV28 to TRBJ1-2; D is unclear. Trimming left V 1 base short and J 4 bases short, with 13 bases between. CDR3 length: 15 amino acids. Germline loops: CDR1 MDHEN, CDR2 SYDVKM. CDR3 sequence reads: CASSLFPTDTYGYTF. In DNA form, the CDR3 reads TGTGCCAGCAGTTTATTCCCCACAGACACCTATGGCTACACCTTC.

This clone was seen just once. This sequence joins TRBV4-2 and TRBJ1-5, with 7 positions matching TRBD1. Germline CDR1 and CDR2: LGHNA and YNFKEQ. V shed 3 bases, J shed 1 base, and the junction held 9 bases outside the gene matches. This CDR3 spans 17 amino acids. The CDR3 sequence: CASSHPTGDLSNQPQHF. The DNA for the CDR3 is TGTGCCAGCAGCCACCCTACAGGGGATCTAAGCAATCAGCCCCAGCATTTT.

The chain employs TRBV10-1 and TRBJ1-6; 8 positions match TRBD1. V dropped 0 bases and J dropped 7; count of bases not matched to a gene: 5. Germline lookup yields CDR1 WNHNN and CDR2 SYGVQD (reference sequence). This CDR3 is 16 amino acids long. As DNA, the CDR3 is TGCGCCAGCAGTGAGTCGGACAGGGTAGGAAATTCACCCCTCCACTTT. It is translated as CASSESDRVGNSPLHF.

This rearrangement joins TRBV5-8 to TRBJ2-4, with D maybe TRBD2 (5 bases). Germline V CDR1 and CDR2: SGHTS, YDEGEE. Between the trimmed V and J ends, which lost 0 bases and 2 bases, there was a span of 15 bases. The CDR3 totals 17 residues. CDR3 region: CASSLGRVGSSKNIQYF. For the CDR3, the DNA is TGTGCCAGCAGCTTGGGGCGGGTGGGCTCGTCCAAAAACATTCAGTACTTC.

Comments on this clone: Other DNA sequences in this specimen translate into the identical CDR3. V gene TRBV5-1 combines with J gene TRBJ1-1; 7 nucleotides line up with TRBD1. The CDR3 runs 14 residues. Unmatched junction bases numbered 3, after V lost 4 bases and J lost 0 bases. Germline values: CDR1 SGHRS, CDR2 YFSETQ. CDR3 sequence: CASSAGQLNTEAFF. CDR3 coding DNA: TGCGCCAGCAGCGCGGGACAGTTGAACACTGAAGCTTTCTTT.

V gene TRBV7-6 combines with J gene TRBJ1-4; 10 positions match TRBD1. The CDR3 totals 17 residues. V lost 1 base, J lost 5 bases, and 7 bases stayed unmatched. CDR1 and CDR2 (germline): SGHVS, FNYEAQ. CDR3 sequence (DNA): TGTGCCAGCAGCTTAGATTTTGGGGGACAGGGGAATGAAAAACTGTTTTTT. Protein product: CASSLDFGGQGNEKLFF.

CDR3 protein: CASSSGQRGGYTF. The CDR3 DNA is TGTGCCAGCAGCTCCGGACAACGAGGAGGCTACACCTTC. The rearrangement joins TRBV7-3 to TRBJ1-2, with D tentatively TRBD1 (5 bases). Germline loops: CDR1 SGHTA, CDR2 FQGTGA. The CDR3 length is 13 residues. Trimming cost V 4 bases and J 8 bases, with 14 bases left between them.

This chain links TRBV2 with TRBJ1-1; no clear D gene. This CDR3 has 13 residues. The V gene's germline CDR1 is SNHLY and CDR2 FYNNEI. Trimming cost V 8 bases and J 0 bases, with 10 bases left between them. CDR3 sequence: CASGGDLNTEAFF. The CDR3 DNA follows: TGTGCCAGCGGCGGAGACTTGAACACTGAAGCTTTCTTT.

The genes are TRBV5-6 and TRBJ1-1; 9 bases match TRBD1. CDR3 length: 16 residues. Per the germline V gene, CDR1 is SGHDT and CDR2 is YYEEEE. Unmatched junction bases numbered 8, after V lost 0 bases and J lost 5 bases. The CDR3 loop is CASSLAWDRVGTEAFF. CDR3 bases: TGTGCCAGCAGCTTGGCCTGGGACAGGGTCGGGACTGAAGCTTTCTTT.